This is a list of T cell receptor beta chains from one sample in a study of graft-versus-host responses after intestinal transplantation. TCRdb's table, derived via immunoSEQ multiplex PCR, lists solely in-frame clones and lacks some. Of roughly 93,000 clones listed, around 90% are singletons. These receptors' antigens are unknown. The material was unstimulated CD8+ T cells sorted from spleen or lymph node cells, obtained before transplant. These receptors all stem from a human donor who was the organ donor for an intestinal transplant. Both conserved end residues are part of each CDR3. A D gene is named only where the DNA matches it firmly. The listing skips clone size in some rows; elsewhere it reads once, few, many or a size class.

clone_size,v_call,j_call,d_call,cdr3_aa,cdr3_nt
.,TRBV7-2,TRBJ1-2,.,CASSRDYGYTF,TGTGCCAGCAGTCGGGACTATGGCTACACCTTC
.,TRBV4-3,TRBJ1-2,TRBD1,CASSQDSRGVDGYTF,TGCGCCAGCAGCCAAGATTCCAGGGGGGTCGATGGCTACACCTTC
.,TRBV9,TRBJ1-6,.,CASSVSGEFSPLHF,TGTGCCAGCAGCGTTTCAGGGGAATTCTCACCCCTCCACTTT
.,TRBV7-9,TRBJ2-5,TRBD2,CASSPTSGVQETQYF,TGTGCCAGCAGCCCGACTAGCGGGGTCCAAGAGACCCAGTACTTC
.,TRBV18,TRBJ2-1,TRBD1,CASSPSDRGEQFF,TGTGCCAGCTCACCATCGGACAGGGGCGAGCAGTTCTTC
.,TRBV5-4,TRBJ2-3,.,CASSLGPGALADTQYF,TGTGCCAGCAGCTTGGGGCCAGGGGCCCTCGCGGATACGCAGTATTTT
.,TRBV19,TRBJ1-2,.,CARYLNQGNSGYTF,TGTGCCAGGTACCTAAATCAGGGTAATAGCGGCTACACCTTC
.,TRBV28,TRBJ1-2,TRBD1,CASSPGQGAPGYTF,TGTGCCAGCAGTCCGGGACAGGGGGCGCCTGGCTACACCTTC
once,TRBV15,TRBJ1-3,.,CATSRLTAGNTIYF,TGTGCCACCAGCAGACTTACAGCTGGAAACACCATATATTTT
.,TRBV25-1,TRBJ1-5,.,CASSGPEEGQPQHF,TGTGCCAGCAGTGGGCCGGAGGAGGGGCAGCCCCAGCATTTT
once,TRBV2,TRBJ1-1,.,CASSESGNTEAFF,TGTGCCAGCAGTGAGTCGGGGAACACTGAAGCTTTCTTT
.,TRBV19,TRBJ2-1,TRBD1,CASTAVGTGLGEQFF,TGTGCCAGTACCGCGGTCGGGACAGGGTTAGGGGAGCAGTTCTTC
few,TRBV30,TRBJ2-7,.,CAWREQVYEQYF,TGTGCCTGGAGGGAACAGGTGTACGAGCAGTACTTC
.,TRBV4-1,TRBJ2-3,TRBD2,CASSRLPGLAAQYF,TGCGCCAGCAGCCGCCTACCGGGACTAGCGGCGCAGTATTTT
.,TRBV27,TRBJ2-3,TRBD2,CASSSRAGGTDTQYF,TGTGCCAGCAGCTCCCGAGCGGGGGGAACAGATACGCAGTATTTT
.,TRBV10-3,TRBJ1-5,TRBD1,CAIGTGGVQPQHF,TGTGCCATCGGCACAGGGGGAGTTCAGCCCCAGCATTTT
.,TRBV18,TRBJ2-2,.,CASSPTGGRGRAGELFF,TGTGCCAGCTCACCAACCGGTGGCCGGGGAAGGGCCGGGGAGCTGTTTTTT
once,TRBV4-1,TRBJ1-6,TRBD1,CASSQEPGQGMVPPHF,TGCGCCAGCAGCCAAGAACCGGGACAGGGGATGGTACCCCCCCACTTT
.,TRBV7-2,TRBJ2-1,TRBD2,CASSFGASGGVLWNEQFF,TGTGCCAGCAGCTTTGGGGCTAGCGGGGGGGTCCTCTGGAATGAGCAGTTCTTC
.,TRBV7-8,TRBJ1-6,TRBD1,CASSLDRGVPSPLHF,TGTGCCAGCAGCTTAGACAGGGGGGTTCCTTCACCCCTCCACTTT
.,TRBV9,TRBJ2-3,.,CASSVDVTRGSDTQYF,TGTGCCAGCAGCGTAGATGTGACTCGAGGTTCAGATACGCAGTATTTT
.,TRBV7-8,TRBJ2-7,.,CASSHPGGGDYEQYF,TGTGCCAGCAGCCACCCCGGAGGAGGGGACTACGAGCAGTACTTC
once,TRBV11-2,TRBJ2-5,TRBD2,CASSYGGETQYF,TGTGCCAGCAGCTACGGGGGGGAGACCCAGTACTTC
.,TRBV19,TRBJ1-1,TRBD1,CATQGAEAFF,TGTGCCACCCAGGGGGCTGAAGCTTTCTTT
.,TRBV5-1,TRBJ1-2,TRBD1,CASSWTGYPANYGYTF,TGCGCCAGCAGCTGGACAGGGTACCCCGCTAACTATGGCTACACCTTC
once,TRBV10-1,TRBJ1-2,.,CASSESQGRNYGYTF,TGCGCCAGCAGTGAGTCGCAGGGTCGAAACTATGGCTACACCTTC
.,TRBV14,TRBJ2-7,.,CASSQDYGGILEQYF,TGTGCCAGCAGCCAAGATTATGGCGGGATTTTGGAGCAGTACTTC
.,TRBV19,TRBJ1-6,TRBD1,CASGNRGQPLHF,TGTGCCAGTGGTAACAGGGGCCAACCCCTCCACTTT
.,TRBV4-1,TRBJ2-5,TRBD2,CASSQEGGSWSQYF,TGCGCCAGCAGCCAAGAAGGCGGGAGTTGGTCCCAGTACTTC
few,TRBV14,TRBJ1-3,TRBD1,CASSNYRGARGNTIYF,TGTGCCAGCAGCAATTACAGGGGAGCAAGGGGAAACACCATATATTTT
few,TRBV6-5,TRBJ2-3,.,CASSPDSDTQYF,TGTGCCAGCAGTCCCGACTCGGATACGCAGTATTTT
.,TRBV4-1,TRBJ1-2,.,CASSQDPLGRGYGYTF,TGCGCCAGCAGCCAAGACCCTCTGGGACGGGGGTATGGCTACACCTTC
.,TRBV6-1,TRBJ1-3,TRBD1,CASRETGGYYGNTIYF,TGTGCCAGCAGAGAAACAGGGGGCTACTATGGAAACACCATATATTTT
.,TRBV19,TRBJ2-7,TRBD1,CASTTRGQGAREQYF,TGTGCCAGTACTACTAGGGGGCAGGGGGCGAGGGAGCAGTACTTC
.,TRBV9,TRBJ2-3,TRBD2,CASSVSGGAGDTQYF,TGTGCCAGCAGCGTTAGCGGGGGAGCTGGAGATACGCAGTATTTT
.,TRBV11-2,TRBJ2-5,.,CASSAMTGGETQYF,TGTGCCAGCAGCGCCATGACAGGTGGAGAGACCCAGTACTTC
.,TRBV9,TRBJ1-2,TRBD1,CASSAGQLYGYTF,TGTGCCAGCAGCGCGGGACAGCTCTATGGCTACACCTTC
.,TRBV9,TRBJ1-1,.,CASSPPSGASNTEAFF,TGTGCCAGCAGCCCACCGAGCGGAGCCTCGAACACTGAAGCTTTCTTT
once,TRBV7-9,TRBJ2-1,.,CASSSSLSHEQFF,TGTGCCAGCAGCTCCTCGCTTAGCCATGAGCAGTTCTTC